This is a list of T cell receptor beta chains from one sample in a study of cytotoxic CD8 clonotypes in ibrutinib-treated CLL. TCRdb's copy holds only in-frame clones and misses some; the assay was immunoSEQ multiplex PCR. The sample includes about 16,000 clones, roughly two thirds of them seen just once. Sequencing used PBMCs, obtained before ibrutinib treatment. The receptor set was obtained from a human donor with chronic lymphocytic leukemia. Both conserved end residues are part of each CDR3. D genes are given only for firm matches. A clone size is listed for some rows: how often the clone was seen (once, few, many), or a class if it is expanded.

clone size: NA
J gene: TRBJ2-5
V gene: TRBV9
D gene: TRBD1
CDR3 protein: CASSVTPGGETQYF
CDR3 DNA: TGTGCCAGCAGCGTTACTCCAGGGGGAGAGACCCAGTACTTC

clone size: NA
J gene: TRBJ2-3
V gene: TRBV27
D gene: NA
CDR3 protein: CASGGAASTDTQYF
CDR3 DNA: TGTGCCAGCGGGGGGGCGGCTAGCACAGATACGCAGTATTTT

clone size: few
J gene: TRBJ2-3
V gene: TRBV2
D gene: NA
CDR3 protein: CASSAFSTDTQYF
CDR3 DNA: TGTGCCAGCAGTGCTTTTTCCACAGATACGCAGTATTTT

clone size: NA
J gene: TRBJ2-3
V gene: TRBV7-2
D gene: TRBD2
CDR3 protein: CASSPVGGTDTQYF
CDR3 DNA: TGTGCCAGCAGCCCGGTGGGGGGGACAGATACGCAGTATTTT

clone size: NA
J gene: TRBJ2-3
V gene: TRBV19
D gene: NA
CDR3 protein: CASSFEGATDTQYF
CDR3 DNA: TGTGCCAGTAGTTTTGAAGGGGCCACAGATACGCAGTATTTT

clone size: NA
J gene: TRBJ2-5
V gene: TRBV13
D gene: NA
CDR3 protein: CASRLSGEKETQYF
CDR3 DNA: TGTGCCAGCAGACTCTCCGGGGAAAAAGAGACCCAGTACTTC

clone size: NA
J gene: TRBJ1-1
V gene: TRBV30
D gene: NA
CDR3 protein: CAWSPTSRDFLGAFF
CDR3 DNA: TGTGCCTGGAGTCCAACCTCCCGGGACTTCCTTGGGGCTTTCTTT

clone size: NA
J gene: TRBJ2-1
V gene: TRBV2
D gene: NA
CDR3 protein: CASTFGGVLDNEQFF
CDR3 DNA: TGTGCCAGCACCTTTGGCGGGGTGTTAGACAATGAGCAGTTCTTC

clone size: NA
J gene: TRBJ2-4
V gene: TRBV27
D gene: TRBD2
CDR3 protein: CASSFLAGGFKNIQYF
CDR3 DNA: TGTGCCAGCAGTTTTTTGGCGGGGGGGTTCAAAAACATTCAGTACTTC

clone size: NA
J gene: TRBJ2-7
V gene: TRBV7-6
D gene: TRBD1
CDR3 protein: CASSLGPTGAADEQYF
CDR3 DNA: TGTGCCAGCAGCTTAGGTCCGACAGGGGCGGCGGATGAGCAGTACTTC

clone size: NA
J gene: TRBJ1-2
V gene: TRBV19
D gene: NA
CDR3 protein: CASGGAGSYGYTF
CDR3 DNA: TGTGCCAGTGGGGGGGCAGGGAGTTATGGCTACACCTTC

clone size: NA
J gene: TRBJ2-2
V gene: TRBV18
D gene: NA
CDR3 protein: CASSPRTVNTGELFF
CDR3 DNA: TGTGCCAGCTCCCCGCGCACAGTGAACACCGGGGAGCTGTTTTTT

clone size: NA
J gene: TRBJ1-1
V gene: TRBV20-1
D gene: NA
CDR3 protein: CSGPQGTEAFF
CDR3 DNA: TGCAGTGGTCCCCAGGGGACTGAAGCTTTCTTT

clone size: NA
J gene: TRBJ1-5
V gene: TRBV5-1
D gene: NA
CDR3 protein: CASSFPNQPQHF
CDR3 DNA: TGCGCCAGCAGCTTCCCCAATCAGCCCCAGCATTTT

clone size: NA
J gene: TRBJ1-2
V gene: TRBV25-1
D gene: NA
CDR3 protein: CASSAGTGYGNYGYTF
CDR3 DNA: TGTGCCAGCAGTGCCGGAACAGGGTACGGAAACTATGGCTACACCTTC